The clone carrying this T cell receptor (beta chain) has just one count. The antigen remains undetermined. The data stem from a study of radiotherapy plus CTLA-4 blockade in lung cancer. Study-wide findings and caveats: In blood, early T cell clone dynamics reportedly predicted response best, together with interferon-beta. Tumor-origin TCR clones grew in blood after radiotherapy plus ipilimumab.

From germline, CDR1 is SQVTM and CDR2 ANQGSEA. After removal of 2 bases from V and 4 bases from J, the junction contained 6 bases not matched to a gene. This CDR3 region has 14 residues. People whose metastatic non-small-cell lung cancer was chemo-refractory got focal radiation along with CTLA-4 blockade by ipilimumab. Assay used: immunoSEQ multiplex PCR; TCRdb lists only in-frame clones, some missing. Counted here are under 50,000 clones, 80% to 90% occurring once; the ten biggest clones make up approximately 22%. The V call is TRBV29-1, the J call TRBJ1-2; TRBD1 agrees at 8 bases. This clonotype was obtained from a human donor with non-small cell lung cancer whose response to radiotherapy plus ipilimumab could not be evaluated. The source was peripheral blood, collected from a patient treated with radiotherapy plus ipilimumab. CDR3 amino acids: CSVERTGRIYGYTF. The CDR3 DNA is TGCAGCGTTGAACGGACAGGGCGGATCTATGGCTACACCTTC.